This passage covers 7 T cell receptor beta chains from one sample sequenced in a study of long-term antiretroviral therapy in people with HIV. Samples were assayed with immunoSEQ v3.0 at survey level. Profiled with immunoSEQ multiplex PCR; TCRdb holds only in-frame clones, not every one. There are 7,000 to 9,500 clones in the sample; around 79% occur only once, and approximately 17% lies in the top ten. The sequenced sample was unsorted PBMCs, obtained 0.1 years after starting antiretroviral therapy. All receptors come from a man aged 40-49 years with HIV.

This clone was counted between two and nine times. This chain joins TRBV7-9 and TRBJ1-3, with 7 bases lining up with TRBD1. This CDR3 contains 15 residues. Germline trimming cut 6 bases from V and 0 bases from J; bases unmatched to any gene: 5. Germline lookup yields CDR1 SEHNR and CDR2 FQNEAQ (reference sequence). The CDR3 is CASRARDSSGNTIYF. The CDR3 bases are TGTGCCAGCAGAGCTAGGGACAGCTCTGGAAACACCATATATTTT. The full variable domain, its missing parts supplied by reference TRBV7-9 and TRBJ1-3, is DTGVSQNPRHKITKRGQNVTFRCDPISEHNRLYWYRQTLGQGPEFLTYFQNEAQLEKSRLLSDRFSAERPKGSFSTLEIQRTEQGDSAMYLCASRARDSSGNTIYFGEGSWLTVV.

The gene calls are TRBV4-2 and TRBJ1-5, with D unresolved. V lost 4 bases and J 4 bases, leaving 20 bases between the germline ends. In germline, CDR1 is LGHNA, CDR2 YNFKEQ. The CDR3 spans 17 residues. The CDR3 here is CASSPVVSEGLNQPQHF. CDR3 nucleotides: TGTGCCAGCAGCCCCGTAGTCAGTGAAGGGCTTAATCAGCCCCAGCATTTT.

V gene TRBV18 combines with J gene TRBJ2-1, with 10 nucleotides matching TRBD1. CDR1 is KGHSH, CDR2 LQKENI, per germline. With 8 bases clipped from V and 7 bases from J, the junction kept 5 bases outside the gene matches. There are 13 residues in the CDR3. CDR3 in DNA: TGTGCCAGCACGTGGGACAGGGGAAATGAGCAGTTCTTC. Amino acid sequence: CASTWDRGNEQFF.

The chain employs TRBV29-1 and TRBJ1-2, with D perhaps TRBD1 (5 bases). CDR1 is SQVTM, CDR2 ANQGSEA, per germline. The germline V and J ends were trimmed by 4 bases and 3 bases, with 18 bases remaining between them. The CDR3 consists of 15 residues. The CDR3 reads CSVVVGGVNDYGYTF. In nucleotides, the CDR3 is TGCAGCGTTGTAGTCGGAGGGGTAAACGACTATGGCTACACCTTC.

The J gene is TRBJ1-5, the V gene TRBV18; tentative D call: TRBD1 (5 bases). V lost 3 bases and J 1 base, leaving 10 bases between the germline ends. The CDR3 extends over 15 amino acids. CDR1 and CDR2 from the germline V gene are KGHSH and LQKENI. The CDR3 is CASSPLGQSNQPQHF. The CDR3 coding sequence is TGTGCCAGCTCACCGCTGGGGCAGAGCAATCAGCCCCAGCATTTT.

The chain uses TRBV2 and TRBJ2-3; 10 bases match TRBD2. CDR3 size: 15 residues. Germline CDR1 reads SNHLY; CDR2 reads FYNNEI. Germline trimming cut 2 bases from V and 6 bases from J; bases unmatched to any gene: 5. CDR3 in DNA: TGTGCCAGCAGTGAACTAGCGGGGGCGGGGGATACGCAGTATTTT. Protein: CASSELAGAGDTQYF.

This chain links TRBV5-8 with TRBJ1-1; unclear D gene. Trimming cost V 2 bases and J 7 bases, with 12 bases left between them. Germline CDR1 reads SGHTS; CDR2 reads YDEGEE. The CDR3 is made up of 13 amino acids. The CDR3, as DNA: TGTGCCAGCAGCTTCCAATTGACGGGTGAAGCTTTCTTT. It codes for CASSFQLTGEAFF.